This entry lists 32 T cell receptor beta chains sequenced from one sample in a study of T cell repertoires in cytomegalovirus infection. TCRdb recomputed calls from the reads with MiXCR, one row per CDR3 protein. Of about 770,000 distinct CDR3 sequences in the sample, about 29% were seen once. The antigens for these receptors are not known. Here the sequenced sample was cultured CD8+ T cells from PBMCs, taken from culture after CMV antigen stimulation. The receptors shown here come from a human donor in good health (CMV status not recorded). Some clones in this sample may be carry-over from other donors' samples.

This clonotype turned up a few times. The chain uses TRBV5-6 and TRBJ1-1; 7 nucleotides match TRBD1. The germline CDR1 and CDR2 sequences are SGHDT and YYEEEE. V was pared by 6 bases and J by 3 bases, with 20 bases of the junction left unmatched. This CDR3 has 18 amino acids. The CDR3 here is CASTLPSVTGWDDTEAFF. The CDR3, as DNA: TGTGCCAGCACCCTACCATCTGTGACAGGGTGGGATGACACTGAAGCTTTCTTT.

A few counts support this clonotype. The chain joins TRBV6-2 or TRBV6-3 to TRBJ2-2, with 12 bases identical to TRBD1. The V gene's germline CDR1 is MNHEY and CDR2 SVGEGT. V shed 5 bases and J 6 bases; nucleotides not matched to a gene: 4. The length of the CDR3 is 15 residues. The CDR3 is CASSPGQGASGELFF. The CDR3 DNA reads TGTGCCAGCAGTCCGGGACAGGGGGCTTCCGGGGAGCTGTTTTTT.

This chain links TRBV4-1 with TRBJ2-1; a possible D gene is TRBD1 (5 bases). V gave up 1 base and J gave up 6 bases, with 13 bases separating them. The germline CDR1 and CDR2 sequences are MGHRA and YSYEKL. This CDR3 is 15 amino acids long. CDR3 in amino acids: CASSQGQLSGNEQFF. The CDR3 DNA sequence: TGCGCCAGCAGCCAAGGACAGCTGTCAGGCAATGAGCAGTTCTTC.

The chain employs TRBV7-9 and TRBJ2-6; TRBD1 matches at 7 bases. V lost 4 bases to trimming and J lost 0 bases; unmatched junction nucleotides: 12. The CDR3 is 19 residues long. Per germline, CDR1 SEHNR and CDR2 FQNEAQ (reference sequence). DNA for the CDR3: TGTGCCAGCAGCTCGCCCGGACAGGCCCCATTCTCTGGGGCCAACGTCCTGACTTTC. It codes for CASSSPGQAPFSGANVLTF.

In its sample, this clonotype was seen a few times. The chain couples TRBV7-6 to TRBJ2-1; D gene uncertain. This CDR3 spans 15 amino acids. Between the trimmed V and J ends, which lost 1 base and 4 bases, there was a span of 11 bases. Germline V CDR1 and CDR2: SGHVS, FNYEAQ. The CDR3 is CASSLVRTFYNEQFF. The CDR3 nucleotides are TGTGCCAGCAGCTTAGTCCGGACCTTTTACAATGAGCAGTTCTTC.

The rearrangement joins TRBV6-1 to TRBJ1-5; unclear D gene. The CDR3 loop spans 13 amino acids. Germline CDR1 MNHNS, CDR2 SASEGT. Trimming removed 3 bases at V and 5 bases at J, with 8 bases between. The CDR3: CASSDTEYQPQHF. Here the CDR3 DNA reads TGTGCCAGCAGTGATACTGAATATCAGCCCCAGCATTTT.

J is TRBJ2-7 and V is TRBV12-3 or TRBV12-4, with 7 bases that match TRBD1. This CDR3 region has 14 residues. V shed 4 bases, J shed 2 bases, and the junction held 5 bases outside the gene matches. Here the CDR3 DNA reads TGTGCCAGCAGTTCCTCCGGGACAGCCTACGAGCAGTACTTC. It translates to CASSSSGTAYEQYF.

The genes are TRBV9 and TRBJ2-3; D tentatively fits TRBD1 or TRBD2 (5 bases each). V was trimmed by 3 bases and J by 4 bases, leaving 12 bases between them. This CDR3 region has 14 residues. Germline lookup yields CDR1 SGDLS and CDR2 YYNGEE. The CDR3 sequence is CASSAGEGPDTQYF. The CDR3 DNA sequence: TGTGCCAGCAGCGCCGGCGAGGGGCCAGATACGCAGTATTTT. Full variable domain (outside the CDR3, taken from reference TRBV9 and TRBJ2-3): DSGVTQTPKHLITATGQRVTLRCSPRSGDLSVYWYQQSLDQGLQFLIQYYNGEERAKGNILERFSAQQFPDLHSELNLSSLELGDSALYFCASSAGEGPDTQYFGPGTRLTVL.

This clonotype was seen a handful of times. This sequence joins TRBV6-2 or TRBV6-3 and TRBJ2-2; a weak D match, TRBD2 (5 bases). Trimming left V 0 bases short and J 1 base short, with 9 bases between. This CDR3 contains 16 residues. Germline V gene sequence: CDR1 MNHEY, CDR2 SVGEGT. Written as DNA, the CDR3 is TGTGCCAGCAGTTACTCCGACGGGGAGAACACCGGGGAGCTGTTTTTT. As protein: CASSYSDGENTGELFF.

There are a few counts of this clonotype. This rearrangement joins TRBV19 to TRBJ1-5; no clear D. The CDR3 is 16 residues long. The germline CDR1 and CDR2 sequences are LNHDA and SQIVND (reference sequence). The V gene lost 6 bases and the J gene lost 1 base, with 16 bases spanning the gap. The CDR3 loop reads CASSPYRGGSNQPQHF. The CDR3 coding sequence is TGTGCCAGTAGCCCTTACCGGGGAGGGAGCAATCAGCCCCAGCATTTT.

The chain uses TRBV7-3 and TRBJ2-1; 14 positions agree with TRBD2. The CDR3 totals 15 residues. Germline V gene lookup returns CDR1 SGHTA and CDR2 FQGTGA. With V trimmed by 4 bases and J by 9 bases, 5 bases remained unmatched. CDR3: CASSSTSGGALEQFF. CDR3 nucleotides: TGTGCCAGCAGCTCGACTAGCGGGGGGGCTCTTGAGCAGTTCTTC.

The chain has TRBV15 and TRBJ2-3; the D gene is possibly TRBD1 (5 bases). This CDR3 has 16 amino acids. In germline, CDR1 is LNHNV, CDR2 YYDKDF (reference sequence). V shed 0 bases and J shed 2 bases, with 12 bases lying between them. In nucleotides, the CDR3 is TGTGCCACCAGCAGAGATCGCTCGACAGACACAGATACGCAGTATTTT. Protein: CATSRDRSTDTDTQYF.

This clonotype came up a few times. This chain connects TRBV28 to TRBJ1-6; no definite D call. Germline CDR1 reads MDHEN; CDR2 reads SYDVKM. The CDR3 is 14 residues long. V lost 2 bases and J 7 bases, leaving 9 bases between the germline ends. CDR3 in amino acids: CASSLGSRNSPLHF. The CDR3 DNA reads as TGTGCCAGCAGTTTAGGGAGTCGGAATTCACCCCTCCACTTT.

This clonotype was seen more than once but under ten times. The chain has TRBV19 and TRBJ2-4; D assignment may be TRBD1 or TRBD2 (6 bases each). Germline V gene lookup returns CDR1 LNHDA and CDR2 SQIVND (reference sequence). The V and J ends lost 4 bases and 5 bases respectively, with 15 bases between them. This CDR3 region has 15 residues. The CDR3 protein is CASSKIRGAENIQYF. The CDR3, as DNA: TGTGCCAGTAGTAAGATTAGGGGGGCTGAAAACATTCAGTACTTC. Based on the CDR3 plus reference TRBV19 and TRBJ2-4, the full variable domain is DGGITQSPKYLFRKEGQNVTLSCEQNLNHDAMYWYRQDPGQGLRLIYYSQIVNDFQKGDIAEGYSVSREKKESFPLTVTSAQKNPTAFYLCASSKIRGAENIQYFGAGTRLSVL.

The chain joins TRBV7-9 to TRBJ2-7, with 7 bases lining up with TRBD1. V lost 5 bases, J lost 12 bases, and 7 bases stayed unmatched. Germline CDR1 is SEHNR and CDR2 is FQNEAQ (reference sequence). The CDR3 consists of 11 residues. The CDR3 bases are TGTGCCAGCAGCGTAACAGGGGTCGCGTACGTC. Protein: CASSVTGVAYV.

The CDR3 nucleotides are TGTGCCAGTAGTATTGAGGGCTCTCGGCCCCTCCACTTT. Protein: CASSIEGSRPLHF. The V and J genes are TRBV19 and TRBJ1-6; D unresolved. The CDR3 runs to 13 residues. CDR1 is LNHDA and CDR2 is SQIVND in the germline V gene (reference sequence). V lost 3 bases and J 13 bases, leaving 13 bases between the germline ends.

This chain connects TRBV6-2 or TRBV6-3 to TRBJ2-1, with 11 bases lining up with TRBD2. In germline, CDR1 is MNHEY, CDR2 SVGEGT. The junction had 7 bases not matched to a gene; V was cut back by 0 bases and J by 0 bases. This CDR3 is built from 19 residues. The CDR3 spells CASSYSTSGGYHSYNEQFF. The CDR3 nucleotides read TGTGCCAGCAGTTACTCTACTAGCGGGGGATACCACTCCTACAATGAGCAGTTCTTC.

The chain uses TRBV27 and TRBJ2-1; 8 nucleotides agree with TRBD1. The germline gives CDR1 MNHEY, CDR2 SMNVEV (reference sequence). There are 14 residues in the CDR3. V trimming: 3 bases; J trimming: 6 bases; junction bases outside the gene matches: 4. CDR3 protein: CASSFGGQGNEQFF. DNA of the CDR3: TGTGCCAGCAGTTTCGGAGGACAGGGCAATGAGCAGTTCTTC.

The chain is built from TRBV5-6 and TRBJ1-2; TRBD1 matches 8 bases. In germline, CDR1 is SGHDT, CDR2 YYEEEE. V shed 4 bases, J shed 6 bases, and the junction held 8 bases outside the gene matches. There are 14 residues in the CDR3. CDR3 region: CASSPSGGADGYTF. Here the CDR3 DNA reads TGTGCCAGCAGCCCTTCAGGGGGCGCGGATGGCTACACCTTC.

This clonotype was found a few times. CDR3 region: CASSLDRVGTDTQYF. The CDR3 DNA reads as TGTGCCAGCAGCCTTGACAGGGTCGGAACAGATACGCAGTATTTT. The genes are TRBV7-3 and TRBJ2-3; 7 bases agree with TRBD1. Trimming took 5 bases from V and 3 from J; bases not matched to a gene: 8. The CDR3 is 15 residues long. Germline CDR1 SGHTA, CDR2 FQGTGA.

There are a few counts of this clonotype. The chain uses TRBV7-9 and TRBJ2-1; 13 nucleotides match TRBD2. Germline CDR1 SEHNR, CDR2 FQNEAQ (reference sequence). The V gene end was trimmed by 6 bases and the J gene end by 0 bases; junction bases not matched to a gene: 14. This CDR3 has 20 residues. CDR3 amino acids: CASRPDGLAGAKVSYNEQFF. CDR3 nucleotide sequence: TGTGCCAGCAGGCCAGACGGACTAGCGGGGGCTAAGGTCTCCTACAATGAGCAGTTCTTC.

This clonotype was counted a few times. The chain is built from TRBV6-5 and TRBJ1-5; the D is unclear. Trimming removed 1 base at V and 6 bases at J, with 10 bases between. The CDR3 has 14 amino acids. Germline V gene lookup returns CDR1 MNHEY and CDR2 SVGAGI. The CDR3 nucleotides are TGTGCCAGCAGTTACTTAAGTCCCTTTCAGCCCCAGCATTTT. Protein sequence: CASSYLSPFQPQHF.

The chain employs TRBV19 and TRBJ2-7, with 7 bases identical to TRBD1. The CDR3 loop spans 12 amino acids. The V gene end was trimmed by 10 bases and the J gene end by 3 bases; junction bases not matched to a gene: 6. CDR1 is LNHDA, CDR2 SQIVND, per germline (reference sequence). The CDR3 DNA is TGTGCCACCCGGGACAGCCTCTACGAGCAGTACTTC. Translation gives CATRDSLYEQYF.

This chain uses TRBV6-5 with TRBJ2-2; D may be TRBD2 (7 bases). The ends were cut back, 10 bases at V and 4 bases at J, with 16 bases in the middle. Germline V gene sequence: CDR1 MNHEY, CDR2 SVGAGI. There are 14 residues in the CDR3. The CDR3 spells CATRGGGSTGELFF. The DNA of the CDR3 is TGTGCCACCCGGGGAGGGGGGAGCACCGGGGAGCTGTTTTTT.

The chain links TRBV27 to TRBJ2-1, with 9 bases matching TRBD1. With V trimmed by 8 bases and J by 5 bases, 10 bases remained unmatched. The CDR3 totals 15 residues. In germline, CDR1 is MNHEY, CDR2 SMNVEV (reference sequence). The CDR3 sequence: CASGLTGTGNNEQFF. CDR3 DNA sequence: TGTGCCAGCGGACTTACCGGGACAGGGAACAATGAGCAGTTCTTC.

The gene calls are TRBV10-3 and TRBJ2-1; 10 bases fit TRBD2. The J segment lost 3 bases and the V segment lost 3 bases, leaving 5 bases of the junction unmatched. Looked up from germline, CDR1 is ENHRY and CDR2 is SYGVKD. The CDR3 contains 16 residues. CDR3 in DNA: TGTGCCATCAGTGACCAGCGGGGGGGCCTCTACAATGAGCAGTTCTTC. Translated: CAISDQRGGLYNEQFF.

This chain links TRBV6-6 with TRBJ2-7; 7 bases map to TRBD2. CDR3 length: 15 amino acids. With 2 bases clipped from V and 2 bases from J, the junction kept 6 bases outside the gene matches. The germline V gene encodes CDR1 MNHNY and CDR2 SVGAGI (reference sequence). CDR3 coding DNA: TGTGCCAGCAGTTACGCGGGGGAGTTCCCCTACGAGCAGTACTTC. As protein: CASSYAGEFPYEQYF.

The J gene is TRBJ2-1, the V gene TRBV19; 9 bases agree with TRBD1. CDR3 size: 13 residues. Germline-derived CDR1 and CDR2 are LNHDA and SQIVND (reference sequence). J was trimmed by 6 bases and V by 5 bases; bases with no gene match: 2. The CDR3 coding sequence is TGTGCCAGTAGTTGGGGACAGGGCAATGAGCAGTTCTTC. It codes for CASSWGQGNEQFF.

There are a few counts of this clonotype. V gene TRBV6-6 combines with J gene TRBJ1-6; no definite D call. V was cut by 6 bases and J by 5 bases, with 8 bases left in between. The CDR3 contains 13 residues. In germline, CDR1 is MNHNY, CDR2 SVGAGI (reference sequence). The CDR3 DNA sequence: TGTGCCAGCAGGAATTTTAATAATTCACCCCTCCACTTT. Translated, it gives CASRNFNNSPLHF.

This clonotype was counted at least ten times. The V and J genes are TRBV7-2 and TRBJ2-3; the D gene could be TRBD1 or TRBD2 (6 bases each). V shed 4 bases and J shed 2 bases, with 19 bases lying between them. In germline, CDR1 is SGHTA, CDR2 FQGNSA. CDR3 size: 17 residues. CDR3: CASSYRGDAYSTDTQYF. CDR3 coding DNA: TGTGCCAGCAGCTATAGGGGGGACGCCTACTCCACAGATACGCAGTATTTT.

This chain uses TRBV27 with TRBJ1-4; the D gene is possibly TRBD1 (5 bases). This CDR3 contains 15 residues. CDR1 MNHEY and CDR2 SMNVEV come from the germline V gene (reference sequence). The V end was cut by 0 bases, the J end by 7 bases, with 12 bases between. The CDR3 loop reads CASSLSRGSFEKLFF. Here the CDR3 DNA reads TGTGCCAGCAGTTTATCGAGGGGCTCGTTTGAAAAACTGTTTTTT.

For this clonotype: This clone may be a read error of a much larger clone one base away. The CDR3 spells CTSRPTGPNYGYTF. Written as DNA, the CDR3 is TGTACCAGCAGGCCGACAGGTCCTAACTATGGCTACACCTTC. This chain uses TRBV7-2 with TRBJ1-2; D is perhaps TRBD1 (6 bases). The V gene lost 6 bases and the J gene lost 0 bases, with 11 bases spanning the gap. The CDR3 runs to 14 residues. The germline CDR1 and CDR2 sequences are SGHTA and FQGNSA.